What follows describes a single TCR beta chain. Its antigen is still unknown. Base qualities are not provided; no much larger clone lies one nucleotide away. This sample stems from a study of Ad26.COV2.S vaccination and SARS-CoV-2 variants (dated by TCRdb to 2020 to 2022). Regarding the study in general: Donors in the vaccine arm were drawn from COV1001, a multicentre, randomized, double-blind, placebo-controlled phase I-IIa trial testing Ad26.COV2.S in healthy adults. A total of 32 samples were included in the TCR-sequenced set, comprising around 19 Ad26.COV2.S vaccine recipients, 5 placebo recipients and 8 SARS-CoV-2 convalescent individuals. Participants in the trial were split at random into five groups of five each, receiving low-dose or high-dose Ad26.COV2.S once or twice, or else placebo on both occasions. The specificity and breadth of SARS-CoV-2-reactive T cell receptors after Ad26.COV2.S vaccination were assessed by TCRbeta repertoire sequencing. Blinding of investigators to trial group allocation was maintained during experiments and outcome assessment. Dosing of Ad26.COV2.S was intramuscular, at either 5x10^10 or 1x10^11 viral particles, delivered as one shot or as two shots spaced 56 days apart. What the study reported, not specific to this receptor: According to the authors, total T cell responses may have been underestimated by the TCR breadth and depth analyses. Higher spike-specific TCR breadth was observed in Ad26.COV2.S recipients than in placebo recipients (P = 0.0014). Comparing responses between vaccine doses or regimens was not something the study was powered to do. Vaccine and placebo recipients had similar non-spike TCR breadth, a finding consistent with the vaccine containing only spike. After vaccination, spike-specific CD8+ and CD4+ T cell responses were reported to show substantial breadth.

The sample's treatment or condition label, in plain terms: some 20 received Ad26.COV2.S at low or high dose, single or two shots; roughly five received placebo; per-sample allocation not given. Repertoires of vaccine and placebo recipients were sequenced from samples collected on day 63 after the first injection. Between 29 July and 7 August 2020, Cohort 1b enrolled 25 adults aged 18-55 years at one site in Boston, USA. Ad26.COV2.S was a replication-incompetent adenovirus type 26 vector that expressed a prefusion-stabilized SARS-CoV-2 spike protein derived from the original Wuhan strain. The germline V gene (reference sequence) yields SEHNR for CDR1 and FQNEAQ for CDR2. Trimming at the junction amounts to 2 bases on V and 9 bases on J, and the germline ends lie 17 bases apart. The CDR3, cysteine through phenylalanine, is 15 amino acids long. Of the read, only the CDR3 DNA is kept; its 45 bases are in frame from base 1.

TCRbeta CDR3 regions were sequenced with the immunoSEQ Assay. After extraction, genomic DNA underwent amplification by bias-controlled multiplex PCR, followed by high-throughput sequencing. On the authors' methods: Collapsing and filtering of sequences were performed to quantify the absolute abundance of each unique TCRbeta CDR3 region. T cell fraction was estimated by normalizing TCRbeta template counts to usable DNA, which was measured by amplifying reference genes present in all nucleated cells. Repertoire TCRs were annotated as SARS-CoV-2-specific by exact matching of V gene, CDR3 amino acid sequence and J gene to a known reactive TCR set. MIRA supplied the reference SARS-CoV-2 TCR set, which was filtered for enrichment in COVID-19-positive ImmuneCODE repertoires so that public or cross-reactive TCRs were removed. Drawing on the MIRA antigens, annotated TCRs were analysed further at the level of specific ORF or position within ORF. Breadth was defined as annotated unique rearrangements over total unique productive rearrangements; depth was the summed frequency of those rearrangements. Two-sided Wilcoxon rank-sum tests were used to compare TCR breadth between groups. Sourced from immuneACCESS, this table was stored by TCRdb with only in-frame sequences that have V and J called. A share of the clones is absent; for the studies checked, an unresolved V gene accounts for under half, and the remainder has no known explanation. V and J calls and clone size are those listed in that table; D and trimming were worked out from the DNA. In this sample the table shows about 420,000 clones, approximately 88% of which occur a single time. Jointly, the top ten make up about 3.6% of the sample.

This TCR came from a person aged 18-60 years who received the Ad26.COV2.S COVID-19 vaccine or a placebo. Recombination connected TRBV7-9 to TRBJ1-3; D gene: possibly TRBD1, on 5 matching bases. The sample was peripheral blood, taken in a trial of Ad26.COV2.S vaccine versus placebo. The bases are TGTGCCAGCAGCTTAACTGGGGCAGCGCCAGGCACCATATATTTT. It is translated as CASSLTGAAPGTIYF.